The 10 T cell receptor beta chains below come from one sample, sequenced in a study of regulatory T cells in long-lasting Graves disease (dated by TCRdb to about 2021). The time point label of this sample denotes: newly diagnosed GD, antithyroid drugs for less than 3 months. For both TCR sequencing and RNA sequencing, RNA was extracted from PBMCs in TRIzol. The library was produced with multiplex PCR. The data were produced on an Illumina HiSeq 4000. TCR beta libraries were built with iRepertoire HTBI primers and Arm-PCR amplification of CDR3 regions. TCRdb's own reprocessing of the public reads used fastp at Q25 and MiXCR and kept productive beta chains. Each CDR3 protein gets just one entry, which takes the most common genes and DNA from the rows behind it. For this sample the table gives around 240,000 distinct CDR3 sequences, of which around 19% were detected only once. The ten top clones hold 12% to 15% of the sample.

This same sample was also part of a study on T cells in Graves' hyperthyroidism and ophthalmopathy.

The input for sequencing was peripheral blood mononuclear cells (PBMCs), taken at new diagnosis, from a patient treated with antithyroid drugs. The receptors originated from a woman between 25 and 40 years old with Graves disease. Donor details come from another sample of the same person, matched by shared clones.

This clonotype was picked up many times. The chain carries TRBV29-1 and TRBJ2-1, with 8 bases fitting TRBD2. Trimming at V came to 5 bases and at J to 0 bases, leaving 9 bases not matched to a gene. CDR3 size: 16 residues. Germline CDR1 SQVTM, CDR2 ANQGSEA. The CDR3 bases are TGCAGCGTTCACCCAGCGGGGGCTAACTCCTACAATGAGCAGTTCTTC. Amino acid sequence: CSVHPAGANSYNEQFF.

This clonotype was seen many times. The rearrangement joins TRBV11-2 to TRBJ1-2, with 8 bases identical to TRBD1. Germline V lookup: CDR1 SGHAT, CDR2 FQNNGV. Trimming took 0 bases from V and 7 from J; bases not matched to a gene: 4. This CDR3 spans 14 amino acids. The CDR3 spells CASSLEDREFGYTF. The CDR3, as DNA: TGTGCCAGCAGCTTAGAGGACAGGGAATTTGGCTACACCTTC.

At least ten counts were recorded for this clonotype. This chain uses TRBV20-1 with TRBJ2-7; TRBD2 matches at 12 bases. V trimming: 6 bases; J trimming: 0 bases; junction bases outside the gene matches: 3. CDR3 length: 14 amino acids. CDR1 and CDR2 from the germline V gene are DFQATT and SNEGSKA (reference sequence). This CDR3 reads CSATSGGNSYEQYF. The CDR3 region has the DNA TGCAGTGCCACTAGCGGGGGGAACTCCTACGAGCAGTACTTC.

This clonotype has a count of ten or more. The CDR3 DNA follows: TGTGCCAGCGTCAGGGCGTCTGGAAACACCATATATTTT. It encodes CASVRASGNTIYF. The chain is built from TRBV12-3 or TRBV12-4 and TRBJ1-3; TRBD1 might be the D (5 bases). The CDR3 runs to 13 residues. V was trimmed by 8 bases and J by 1 base, leaving 9 bases between them.

At least ten counts were recorded for this clonotype. The V and J genes are TRBV3-1 and TRBJ1-6; 8 bases agree with TRBD1. The junction had 7 bases not matched to a gene; V was cut back by 4 bases and J by 8 bases. CDR3 length: 15 amino acids. The V gene's germline CDR1 is LGHDT and CDR2 YNNKEL (reference sequence). Here the CDR3 DNA reads TGTGCCAGCAGCCGTGGACAGGGTAGTTATTCACCCCTCCACTTT. Translation: CASSRGQGSYSPLHF. Full variable domain (outside the CDR3, taken from reference TRBV3-1 and TRBJ1-6): DTAVSQTPKYLVTQMGNDKSIKCEQNLGHDTMYWYKQDSKKFLKIMFSYNNKELIINETVPNRFSPKSPDKAHLNLHINSLELGDSAVYFCASSRGQGSYSPLHFGNGTRLTVT.

The count of this clonotype is one. The CDR3: CASSPTTGTGTGGHGYTF. In DNA form, the CDR3 reads TGTGCCAGCAGCCCAACCACCGGGACAGGGACGGGGGGCCATGGCTACACCTTC. The V call is TRBV7-9, the J call TRBJ1-2; 9 bases are a match to TRBD1. Germline V CDR1 and CDR2: SEHNR, FQNEAQ (reference sequence). The CDR3 runs 18 residues. V shed 5 bases, J shed 6 bases, and the junction held 19 bases outside the gene matches.

The sample holds many counts of this clonotype. The rearrangement links TRBV12-5 to TRBJ2-5; tentative D call: TRBD1 (5 bases). Germline V gene sequence: CDR1 LGHNT, CDR2 FRNRAP. The germline V and J ends were trimmed by 1 base and 3 bases, with 6 bases remaining between them. This CDR3 contains 13 residues. CDR3 loop: CASGLGQKETQYF. As DNA, the CDR3 is TGTGCTAGTGGTTTGGGACAGAAAGAGACCCAGTACTTC.

The rearrangement joins TRBV6-1 to TRBJ2-7; TRBD1 might be the D (6 bases). This CDR3 contains 12 residues. V was trimmed by 9 bases and J by 3 bases, leaving 12 bases between them. From germline, CDR1 is MNHNS and CDR2 SASEGT. CDR3 sequence reads: CASQDRYYEQYF. The CDR3 region has the DNA TGTGCCAGTCAGGACAGATACTACGAGCAGTACTTC.

This clonotype was counted ten times or more. CDR3 DNA sequence: TGCAGTGCAACCCGACAGGGCCGTGTAAGAGATGGCTACACCTTC. Protein product: CSATRQGRVRDGYTF. The chain has TRBV20-1 and TRBJ1-2; 7 bases map to TRBD1. Germline-derived CDR1 and CDR2 are DFQATT and SNEGSKA (reference sequence). This CDR3 region has 15 residues. The trim removed 6 bases at V and 6 bases at J, leaving 16 bases unmatched.

This clonotype was detected many times. The chain carries TRBV3-1 and TRBJ1-5, with 7 nucleotides matching TRBD1. This CDR3 is 14 amino acids long. Germline V lookup: CDR1 LGHDT, CDR2 YNNKEL (reference sequence). Losses at the gene ends were 4 bases for V and 9 bases for J; bases not matched to a gene: 9. The CDR3 region is CASSPTGSQGPQHF. The CDR3 DNA reads TGTGCCAGCAGCCCGACAGGGTCTCAAGGGCCCCAGCATTTT.